These 13 T cell receptor beta chains share one sample of origin, sequenced in a study of shared clonotypes between healthy human individuals. Only in-frame clones appear in the TCRdb table, and some are missing; sequencing was by immunoSEQ multiplex PCR. The table records 490,000 or so clones, about 79% of them present only once. Input material: PBMCs. The receptors shown here come from a woman aged 40 to 49 in good health. Some clones in this sample may be carry-over from other donors' samples.

The genes are TRBV29-1 and TRBJ2-5, with a possible D match to TRBD2 (6 bases). The CDR3 runs to 12 residues. The V gene lost 3 bases and the J gene lost 5 bases, with 10 bases spanning the gap. Germline values: CDR1 SQVTM, CDR2 ANQGSEA. The CDR3 region has the DNA TGCAGCGTTGAGGACCGGGAGGAGACCCAGTACTTC. Encoded protein: CSVEDREETQYF.

The chain recombines TRBV7-2 with TRBJ2-7; 9 nucleotides agree with TRBD2. Losses at the gene ends were 1 base for V and 2 bases for J; bases not matched to a gene: 3. CDR3 size: 15 residues. From germline, CDR1 is SGHTA and CDR2 FQGNSA. The CDR3 DNA reads as TGTGCCAGCAGCTTAGGACTAGCGGTTACCTACGAGCAGTACTTC. Its translation: CASSLGLAVTYEQYF.

This chain joins TRBV4-2 and TRBJ2-1, with 15 bases fitting TRBD2. CDR1 is LGHNA and CDR2 is YNFKEQ in the germline V gene. The ends lost 3 bases at V and 6 bases at J; junction bases unmatched: 3. The length of the CDR3 is 16 residues. The CDR3 region is CASSQGLAGGVNEQFF. CDR3 in DNA: TGTGCCAGCAGCCAGGGACTAGCGGGAGGTGTCAATGAGCAGTTCTTC.

Turning to this clone: A much larger clone lies one base from this, so it may be a read error. V and J are TRBV27 and TRBJ1-5, with TRBD1 identical over 10 bases. J was trimmed by 4 bases and V by 1 base; bases with no gene match: 10. The CDR3 has 18 amino acids. Germline CDR1 is MNHEY and CDR2 is SMNVEV (reference sequence). CDR3 nucleotides: TGTGCCAGCAGTTTATTGGCACCGGGACAGGGGAGGAATCAGCCCCAGCATTTT. Amino acids: CASSLLAPGQGRNQPQHF.

This rearrangement joins TRBV28 to TRBJ1-1, with D tentatively TRBD1 (6 bases). V gave up 3 bases and J gave up 1 base, with 12 bases separating them. The CDR3 is made up of 15 amino acids. Germline V lookup: CDR1 MDHEN, CDR2 SYDVKM. The CDR3 spells CASSFFDRSNTEAFF. CDR3 bases: TGTGCCAGCAGTTTTTTCGACAGGTCGAACACTGAAGCTTTCTTT.

Remarks on this clone: This could be a read error, since a much larger clone is one nucleotide away. V is TRBV27 and J is TRBJ2-1; 10 nucleotides agree with TRBD2. The length of the CDR3 is 16 residues. The germline CDR1 and CDR2 sequences are MNHEY and SMNVEV (reference sequence). For the CDR3, the DNA is TGTGTCAGCAGTTCCTATTTAGCGGGAGGATACAATGAGCAGTTCTTC. Protein: CVSSSYLAGGYNEQFF.

This clone has a count of ten or more. Within the sample, other DNA sequences also encode this same CDR3. The rearrangement joins TRBV28 to TRBJ1-5; D remains unclear. The V and J ends lost 6 bases and 1 base respectively, with 1 base between them. CDR3 length: 11 residues. The germline gives CDR1 MDHEN, CDR2 SYDVKM. DNA for the CDR3: TGTGCCAGCAGGAGCAATCAGCCCCAGCATTTT. The encoded protein is CASRSNQPQHF.

The chain carries TRBV18 and TRBJ2-1; 8 positions match TRBD2. The CDR3 runs 17 residues. From germline, CDR1 is KGHSH and CDR2 LQKENI. Unmatched junction bases numbered 7, after V lost 0 bases and J lost 3 bases. CDR3 sequence: CASSPPPSGLSYNEQFF. The CDR3 nucleotides read TGTGCCAGCTCACCACCGCCTAGCGGGCTCAGCTACAATGAGCAGTTCTTC.

The chain uses TRBV5-3 and TRBJ2-2; D perhaps matches TRBD2 (6 bases). TRBV5-3 qualifies as an ORF whose function is uncertain. The V gene lost 8 bases and the J gene lost 5 bases, with 19 bases spanning the gap. The length of the CDR3 is 15 residues. This CDR3 reads CASSQDHGSTGELFF. CDR3 in DNA: TGTGCCAGCAGCCAAGATCACGGGAGTACCGGGGAGCTGTTTTTT.

The chain joins TRBV7-7 to TRBJ1-1; D not certain. Trimming took 3 bases from V and 5 from J, leaving 10 bases between them. Germline-derived CDR1 and CDR2 are SSHAT and FNYEAQ (reference sequence). The CDR3 runs to 13 residues. CDR3 nucleotides: TGTGCCAGCAGCTTCAGAGTTGGTACTGAAGCTTTCTTT. This sequence encodes CASSFRVGTEAFF.

The chain employs TRBV6-5 and TRBJ2-7; D possibly uses TRBD1 or TRBD2 (5 bases each). The CDR3 has 11 residues. V was trimmed by 6 bases and J by 8 bases, leaving 11 bases between them. Germline CDR1 and CDR2: MNHEY and SVGAGI. CDR3 protein: CASSRGRQQYF. The CDR3 region has the DNA TGTGCCAGCAGCCGGGGACGACAGCAGTACTTC.

The gene calls are TRBV7-8 and TRBJ2-5, with 15 bases lining up with TRBD2. The end of the DNA fits TRBJ2-7 better, so the J call may be wrong. The CDR3 has 15 amino acids. The germline CDR1 and CDR2 sequences are SGHVS and FQNEAQ. DNA for the CDR3: TGTGCCAGCAGCTTAGGGACTAGCGGGAGGGCCGAGCAGTACTTC. Residues: CASSLGTSGRAEQYF.

Worth noting for this clone: Relative to the germline gene, one junction end is altered; a read error may explain this. The J gene is TRBJ2-1, the V gene TRBV2, with TRBD2 matching over 13 bases. This CDR3 region has 15 residues. Germline V gives CDR1 SNHLY, CDR2 FYNNEI. CDR3 loop: CASTWTSGSYSEQFF. CDR3 sequence (DNA): TGTGCCAGCACCTGGACTAGCGGGAGTTACAGTGAGCAGTTCTTC.